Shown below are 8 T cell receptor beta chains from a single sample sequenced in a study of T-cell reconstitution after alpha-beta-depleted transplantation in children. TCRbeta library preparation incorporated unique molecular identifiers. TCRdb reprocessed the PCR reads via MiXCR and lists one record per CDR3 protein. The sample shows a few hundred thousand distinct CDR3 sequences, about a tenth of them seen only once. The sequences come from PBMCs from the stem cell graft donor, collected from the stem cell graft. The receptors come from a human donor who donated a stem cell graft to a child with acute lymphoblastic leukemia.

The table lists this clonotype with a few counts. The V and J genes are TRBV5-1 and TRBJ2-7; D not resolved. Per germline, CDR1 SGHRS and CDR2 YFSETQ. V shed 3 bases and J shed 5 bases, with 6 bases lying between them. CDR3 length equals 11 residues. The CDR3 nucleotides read TGCGCCAGCAGCTCCCTGAACGAGCAGTACTTC. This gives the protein CASSSLNEQYF.

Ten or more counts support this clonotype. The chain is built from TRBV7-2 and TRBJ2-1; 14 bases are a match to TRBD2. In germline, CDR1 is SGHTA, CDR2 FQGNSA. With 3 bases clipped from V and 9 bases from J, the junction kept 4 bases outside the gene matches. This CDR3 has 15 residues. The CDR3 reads CASSLGLAGAGEQFF. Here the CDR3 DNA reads TGTGCCAGCAGCTTGGGACTAGCGGGAGCGGGTGAGCAGTTCTTC.

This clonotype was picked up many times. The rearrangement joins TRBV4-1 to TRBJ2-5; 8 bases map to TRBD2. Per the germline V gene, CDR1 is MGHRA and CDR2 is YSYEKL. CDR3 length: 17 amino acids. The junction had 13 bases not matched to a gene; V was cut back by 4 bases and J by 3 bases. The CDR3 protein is CASSPYYRAGGEETQYF. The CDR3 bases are TGCGCCAGCAGCCCCTACTACCGGGCGGGAGGAGAAGAGACCCAGTACTTC.

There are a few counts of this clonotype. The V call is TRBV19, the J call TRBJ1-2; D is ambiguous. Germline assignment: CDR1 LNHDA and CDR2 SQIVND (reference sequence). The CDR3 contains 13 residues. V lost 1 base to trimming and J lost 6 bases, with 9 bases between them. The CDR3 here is CASSIGRLDGYTF. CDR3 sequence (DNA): TGTGCCAGTAGTATAGGGCGGTTAGATGGCTACACCTTC.

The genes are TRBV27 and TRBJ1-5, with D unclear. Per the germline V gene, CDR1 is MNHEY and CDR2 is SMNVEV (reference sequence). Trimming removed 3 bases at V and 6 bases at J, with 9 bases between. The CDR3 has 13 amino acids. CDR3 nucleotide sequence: TGTGCCAGCAGTTTCACAGCTGTTCAGCCCCAGCATTTT. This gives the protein CASSFTAVQPQHF.

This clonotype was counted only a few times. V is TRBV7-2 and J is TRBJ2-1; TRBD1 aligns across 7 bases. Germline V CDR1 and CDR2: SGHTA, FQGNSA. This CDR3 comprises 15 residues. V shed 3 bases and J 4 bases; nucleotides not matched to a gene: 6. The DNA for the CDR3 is TGTGCCAGCAGCTTTATGAAGGGGGCTTACAATGAGCAGTTCTTC. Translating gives CASSFMKGAYNEQFF.

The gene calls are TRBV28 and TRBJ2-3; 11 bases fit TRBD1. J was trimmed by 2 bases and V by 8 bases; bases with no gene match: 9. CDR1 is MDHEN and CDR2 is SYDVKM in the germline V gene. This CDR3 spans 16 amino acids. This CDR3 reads CASGTGGDKNTDTQYF. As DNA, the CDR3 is TGTGCCAGCGGGACAGGGGGAGATAAGAACACAGATACGCAGTATTTT. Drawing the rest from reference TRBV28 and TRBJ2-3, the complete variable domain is DVKVTQSSRYLVKRTGEKVFLECVQDMDHENMFWYRQDPGLGLRLIYFSYDVKMKEKGDIPEGYSVSREKKERFSLILESASTNQTSMYLCASGTGGDKNTDTQYFGPGTRLTVL.

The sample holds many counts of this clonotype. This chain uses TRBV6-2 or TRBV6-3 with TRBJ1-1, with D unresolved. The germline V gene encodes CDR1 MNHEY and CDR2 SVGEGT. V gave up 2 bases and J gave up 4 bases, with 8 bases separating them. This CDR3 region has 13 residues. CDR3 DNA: TGTGCCAGCAGTTACGACTCAGTCACTGAAGCTTTCTTT. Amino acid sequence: CASSYDSVTEAFF.